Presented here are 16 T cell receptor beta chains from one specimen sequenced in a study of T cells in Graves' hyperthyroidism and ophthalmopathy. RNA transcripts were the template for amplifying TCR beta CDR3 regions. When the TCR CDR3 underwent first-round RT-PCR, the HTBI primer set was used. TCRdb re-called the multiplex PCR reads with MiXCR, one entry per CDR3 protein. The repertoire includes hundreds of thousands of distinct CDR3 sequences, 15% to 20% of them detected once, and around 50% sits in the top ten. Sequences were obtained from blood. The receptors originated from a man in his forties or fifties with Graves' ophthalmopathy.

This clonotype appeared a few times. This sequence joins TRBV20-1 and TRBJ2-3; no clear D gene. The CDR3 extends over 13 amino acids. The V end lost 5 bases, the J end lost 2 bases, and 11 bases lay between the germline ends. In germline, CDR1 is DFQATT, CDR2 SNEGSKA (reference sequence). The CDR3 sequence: CSAPHHNTDTQYF. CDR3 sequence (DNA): TGCAGTGCTCCGCATCATAACACAGATACGCAGTATTTT.

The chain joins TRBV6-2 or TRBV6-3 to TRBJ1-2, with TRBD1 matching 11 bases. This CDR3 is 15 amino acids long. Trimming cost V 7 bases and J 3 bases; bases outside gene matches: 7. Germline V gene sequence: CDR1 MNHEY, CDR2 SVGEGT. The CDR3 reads CASTPGQGADYGYTF. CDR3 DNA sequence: TGTGCCAGCACCCCAGGACAGGGGGCGGACTATGGCTACACCTTC.

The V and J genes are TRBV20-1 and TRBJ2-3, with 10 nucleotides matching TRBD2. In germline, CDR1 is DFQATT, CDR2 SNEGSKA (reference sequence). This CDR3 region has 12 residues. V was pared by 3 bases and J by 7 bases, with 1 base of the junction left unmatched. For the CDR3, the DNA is TGCAGTGCTAGGACTAGCGGGTATACGCAGTATTTT. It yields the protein CSARTSGYTQYF.

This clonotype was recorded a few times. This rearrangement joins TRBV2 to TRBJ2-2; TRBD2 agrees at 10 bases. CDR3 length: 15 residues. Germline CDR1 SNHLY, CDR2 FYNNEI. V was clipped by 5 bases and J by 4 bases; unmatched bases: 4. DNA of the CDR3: TGTGCCAGCAGTAGCGGGAGGGTCCTCACCGGGGAGCTGTTTTTT. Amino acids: CASSSGRVLTGELFF.

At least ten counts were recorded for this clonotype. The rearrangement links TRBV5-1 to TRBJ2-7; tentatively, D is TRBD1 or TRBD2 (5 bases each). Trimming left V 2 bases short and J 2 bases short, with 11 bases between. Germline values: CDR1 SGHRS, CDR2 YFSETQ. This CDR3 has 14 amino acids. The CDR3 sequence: CASSLSEGTYEQYF. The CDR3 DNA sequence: TGCGCCAGCAGCTTATCCGAGGGGACCTACGAGCAGTACTTC.

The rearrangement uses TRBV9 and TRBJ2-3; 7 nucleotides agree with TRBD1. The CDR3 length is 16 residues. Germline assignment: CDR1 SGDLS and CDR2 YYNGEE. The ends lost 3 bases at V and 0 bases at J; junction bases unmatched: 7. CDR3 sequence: CASSASDRASTDTQYF. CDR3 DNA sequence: TGTGCCAGCAGCGCCTCAGACAGGGCCAGCACAGATACGCAGTATTTT.

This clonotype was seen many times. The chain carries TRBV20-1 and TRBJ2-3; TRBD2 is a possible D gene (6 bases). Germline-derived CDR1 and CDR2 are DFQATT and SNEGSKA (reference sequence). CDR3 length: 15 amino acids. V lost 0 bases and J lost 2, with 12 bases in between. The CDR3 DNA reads TGCAGTGCTAGAGATAGTAGCGGATACACAGATACGCAGTATTTT. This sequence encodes CSARDSSGYTDTQYF.

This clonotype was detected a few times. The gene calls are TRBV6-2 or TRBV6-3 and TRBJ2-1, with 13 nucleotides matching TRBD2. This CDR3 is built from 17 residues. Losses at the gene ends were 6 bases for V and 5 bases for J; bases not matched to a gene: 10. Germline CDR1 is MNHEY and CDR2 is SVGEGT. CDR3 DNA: TGTGCCAGCAGCCCCGGGACTAGCGGGATTCTCCACAATGAGCAGTTCTTC. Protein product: CASSPGTSGILHNEQFF.

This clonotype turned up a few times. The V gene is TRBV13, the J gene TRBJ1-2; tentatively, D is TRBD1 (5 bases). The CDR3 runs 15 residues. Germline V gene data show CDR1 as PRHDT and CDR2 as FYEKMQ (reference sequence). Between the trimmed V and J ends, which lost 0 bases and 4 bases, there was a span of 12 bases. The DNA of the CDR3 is TGTGCCAGCAGCTTAGGTGCCCAGGGCCGCTATGGCTACACCTTC. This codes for CASSLGAQGRYGYTF.

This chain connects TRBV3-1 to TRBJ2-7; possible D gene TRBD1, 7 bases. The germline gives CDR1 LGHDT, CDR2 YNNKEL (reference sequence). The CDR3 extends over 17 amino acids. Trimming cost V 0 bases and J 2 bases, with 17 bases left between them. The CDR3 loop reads CASSQEPRDSSPYEQYF. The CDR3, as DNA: TGTGCCAGCAGCCAAGAGCCGCGGGACAGCTCCCCCTACGAGCAGTACTTC.

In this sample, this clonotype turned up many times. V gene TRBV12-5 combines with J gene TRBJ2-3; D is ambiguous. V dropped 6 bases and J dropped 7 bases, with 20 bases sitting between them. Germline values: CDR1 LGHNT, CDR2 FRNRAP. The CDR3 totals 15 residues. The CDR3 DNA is TGTGCTAGTGGCCAATCCCGGTCCCAAGTAAATACGCAGTATTTT. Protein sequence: CASGQSRSQVNTQYF. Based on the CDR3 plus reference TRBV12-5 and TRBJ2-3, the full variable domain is DARVTQTPRHKVTEMGQEVTMRCQPILGHNTVFWYRQTMMQGLELLAYFRNRAPLDDSGMPKDRFSAEMPDATLATLKIQPSEPRDSAVYFCASGQSRSQVNTQYFGPGTRLTVL.

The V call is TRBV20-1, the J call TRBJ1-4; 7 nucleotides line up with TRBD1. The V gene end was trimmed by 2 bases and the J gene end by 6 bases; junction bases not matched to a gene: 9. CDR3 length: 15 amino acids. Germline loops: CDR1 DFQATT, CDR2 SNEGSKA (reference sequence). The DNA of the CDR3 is TGCAGTGCTAGACAGTTACAGGGGAGGGATGAAAAACTGTTTTTT. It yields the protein CSARQLQGRDEKLFF.

The CDR3 region is CASSTQTGPQETQYF. The DNA of the CDR3 is TGTGCCAGCAGTACACAGACAGGTCCCCAGGAGACCCAGTACTTC. The rearrangement uses TRBV6-1 and TRBJ2-5; a weak D match, TRBD1 (6 bases). Trimming shortened V by 5 bases and J by 5 bases, and 18 bases separated the two germline ends. The CDR3 has 15 amino acids. Germline V CDR1 and CDR2: MNHNS, SASEGT.

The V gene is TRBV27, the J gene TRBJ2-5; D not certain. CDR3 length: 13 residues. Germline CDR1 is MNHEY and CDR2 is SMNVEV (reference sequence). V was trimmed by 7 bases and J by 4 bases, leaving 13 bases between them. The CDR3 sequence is CASKIVGRETQYF. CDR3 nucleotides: TGTGCCAGCAAAATCGTCGGCCGAGAGACCCAGTACTTC.

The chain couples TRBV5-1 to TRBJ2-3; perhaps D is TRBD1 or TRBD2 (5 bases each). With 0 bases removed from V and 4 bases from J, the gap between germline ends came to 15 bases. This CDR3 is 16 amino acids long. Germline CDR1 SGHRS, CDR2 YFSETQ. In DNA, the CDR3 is TGCGCCAGCAGCTTGGCCTCTGGGGGTTTGGCAGATACGCAGTATTTT. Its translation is CASSLASGGLADTQYF.

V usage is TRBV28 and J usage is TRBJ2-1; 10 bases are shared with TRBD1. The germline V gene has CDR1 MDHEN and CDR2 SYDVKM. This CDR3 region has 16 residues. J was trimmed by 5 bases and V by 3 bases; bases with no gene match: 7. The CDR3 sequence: CASSFLTGGAHNEQFF. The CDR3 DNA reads TGTGCCAGCAGTTTTCTGACAGGGGGCGCCCACAATGAGCAGTTCTTC.